Each of the 25 T cell receptor beta chains below was sequenced from the same sample in a study of OX40 agonist ivuxolimab in advanced cancers. Using immunoSEQ multiplex PCR, the repertoire was profiled, and TCRdb retains in-frame clones only, with some absent. The repertoire holds about 79,000 clones, with 92% as singletons. The material was CD4+ or CD8+ T cells sorted from blood, obtained in a trial of the OX40 agonist ivuxolimab. All receptors come from an adult with an advanced solid tumor such as melanoma, head and neck, liver or kidney cancer.

This chain connects TRBV25-1 to TRBJ1-4, with a weak D call TRBD1 (6 bases). The length of the CDR3 is 13 residues. Trimming cost V 7 bases and J 11 bases, with 17 bases left between them. Looked up from germline, CDR1 is MGHDK and CDR2 is SYGVNS. The CDR3 is CASNEDSSGKLFF. The CDR3 nucleotides read TGTGCCAGCAACGAGGACAGCTCGGGGAAACTGTTTTTT.

The chain links TRBV5-1 to TRBJ2-2; tentative D call: TRBD1 (6 bases). Trimming stripped 0 bases from V and 1 base from J, with 10 bases between. Germline lookup yields CDR1 SGHRS and CDR2 YFSETQ. The CDR3 has 16 amino acids. Here the CDR3 DNA reads TGCGCCAGCAGCTTGGGTGGACAGCTGAACACCGGGGAGCTGTTTTTT. Residues: CASSLGGQLNTGELFF.

The chain joins TRBV7-9 to TRBJ2-1; unclear D gene. The CDR3 spans 14 residues. The germline CDR1 and CDR2 sequences are SEHNR and FQNEAQ (reference sequence). The V and J ends lost 6 bases and 2 bases respectively, with 11 bases between them. Written as DNA, the CDR3 is TGTGCCAGCAGTGGGCCCTCCACCTACAATGAGCAGTTCTTC. Translating it yields CASSGPSTYNEQFF.

The V gene is TRBV29-1, the J gene TRBJ2-1; D is perhaps TRBD2 (6 bases). Trimming stripped 5 bases from V and 0 bases from J, with 11 bases between. Germline V CDR1 and CDR2: SQVTM, ANQGSEA. The CDR3 consists of 14 residues. DNA of the CDR3: TGCAGCGTTCCCGGACTATTCTCCTACAATGAGCAGTTCTTC. This translates into CSVPGLFSYNEQFF.

V and J are TRBV7-2 and TRBJ2-7, with D perhaps TRBD2 (5 bases). V lost 0 bases and J 0 bases, leaving 12 bases between the germline ends. CDR1 is SGHTA, CDR2 FQGNSA, per germline. The CDR3 is 16 residues long. The CDR3 DNA reads TGTGCCAGCAGCTTAGCCACGGGGAGACTCTCCTACGAGCAGTACTTC. It codes for CASSLATGRLSYEQYF.

The chain couples TRBV7-2 to TRBJ2-1; D not resolved. Germline V gives CDR1 SGHTA, CDR2 FQGNSA. The CDR3 loop spans 12 amino acids. Trimming took off 3 bases at V and 12 bases at J, with 12 bases between the two ends. CDR3: CASSFDQSGQFF. The DNA for the CDR3 is TGTGCCAGCAGCTTCGACCAAAGTGGGCAGTTCTTC.

The chain employs TRBV4-1 and TRBJ1-4, with 9 bases fitting TRBD1. Germline V gene data show CDR1 as MGHRA and CDR2 as YSYEKL. This CDR3 is built from 16 residues. Unmatched junction bases numbered 11, after V lost 4 bases and J lost 8 bases. The DNA for the CDR3 is TGCGCCAGCAGCCCAGAGAGGACAGGGGAGAAGGAAAAACTGTTTTTT. It yields the protein CASSPERTGEKEKLFF.

V is TRBV11-2 and J is TRBJ2-1; 12 bases are shared with TRBD2. The germline V gene has CDR1 SGHAT and CDR2 FQNNGV. The CDR3 contains 17 residues. Germline trimming cut 6 bases from V and 0 bases from J; bases unmatched to any gene: 6. In DNA, the CDR3 is TGTGCCAGCAGACTGACTAGCGGGAGAGGCTCCTACAATGAGCAGTTCTTC. This sequence encodes CASRLTSGRGSYNEQFF.

The V and J genes are TRBV9 and TRBJ2-2; weak D call: TRBD2 (6 bases). V was shortened by 2 bases and J by 6 bases, with 14 bases between the two germline ends. The length of the CDR3 is 15 residues. Germline-derived CDR1 and CDR2 are SGDLS and YYNGEE. DNA for the CDR3: TGTGCCAGCAGCGTTGGTACGGGACTCGCCGGGGAGCTGTTTTTT. Its translation is CASSVGTGLAGELFF.

V and J are TRBV5-1 and TRBJ2-5; D might be TRBD1 or TRBD2, each matching 6 bases. The CDR3 totals 14 residues. V shed 4 bases and J shed 4 bases, with 14 bases lying between them. CDR1 and CDR2 from the germline V gene are SGHRS and YFSETQ. The CDR3 coding sequence is TGCGCCAGCAGCCGGGGGTTGGGGGCAGAGACCCAGTACTTC. This translates into CASSRGLGAETQYF.

The genes are TRBV7-2 and TRBJ2-7, with 10 bases lining up with TRBD2. After removal of 5 bases from V and 2 bases from J, the junction contained 9 bases not matched to a gene. This CDR3 is 16 amino acids long. The germline V gene encodes CDR1 SGHTA and CDR2 FQGNSA. The CDR3 bases are TGTGCCAGCAGCCCCCACAGCGGGAGGGCCGCCTACGAGCAGTACTTC. Encoded protein: CASSPHSGRAAYEQYF.

The table lists this clone with a count of one. The J gene is TRBJ2-3, the V gene TRBV10-3, with 12 bases fitting TRBD2. CDR3 size: 19 residues. Germline trimming cut 6 bases from V and 1 base from J; bases unmatched to any gene: 14. Germline CDR1 and CDR2: ENHRY and SYGVKD. The CDR3 sequence is CAISKLTSGSNIGTDTQYF. CDR3 bases: TGTGCCATCAGCAAACTGACTAGCGGGAGCAATATCGGCACAGATACGCAGTATTTT.

This clone was seen a handful of times. The V gene is TRBV19, the J gene TRBJ2-1; the D gene is possibly TRBD1 (6 bases). V was shortened by 6 bases and J by 4 bases, with 10 bases between the two germline ends. Germline V gives CDR1 LNHDA, CDR2 SQIVND (reference sequence). CDR3 length equals 13 residues. The CDR3 reads CASRGAAYNEQFF. In DNA form, the CDR3 reads TGTGCCAGTAGGGGGGCGGCTTACAATGAGCAGTTCTTC.

The CDR3 DNA follows: TGTGCCAGCAGACCCCGGACAGGGGGCACAGATACGCAGTATTTT. Its protein is CASRPRTGGTDTQYF. V gene TRBV7-6 combines with J gene TRBJ2-3; TRBD1 aligns across 9 bases. CDR1 is SGHVS, CDR2 FNYEAQ, per germline. Trimming cost V 6 bases and J 1 base; bases outside gene matches: 5. The CDR3 sequence is 15 residues long.

This clone was recorded only once. This chain connects TRBV12-5 to TRBJ1-2; possible D gene TRBD1, 6 bases. Trimming cost V 7 bases and J 0 bases, with 18 bases left between them. Germline V gene data show CDR1 as LGHNT and CDR2 as FRNRAP. The CDR3 has 16 residues. The CDR3 DNA reads TGTGCTAGTGCCCAACCCCACACAGGGCCTAACTATGGCTACACCTTC. Its protein is CASAQPHTGPNYGYTF.

The chain combines TRBV5-4 with TRBJ2-1; perhaps TRBD2 as D (6 bases). Trimming pared 2 bases from V and 0 bases from J, leaving 9 bases between. Germline values: CDR1 SGHNT, CDR2 YYREEE (reference sequence). The CDR3 is 15 residues long. CDR3 loop: CASSFAGSSYNEQFF. Written as DNA, the CDR3 is TGTGCCAGCAGCTTCGCGGGGAGCTCCTACAATGAGCAGTTCTTC.

The chain links TRBV18 to TRBJ2-3; D perhaps matches TRBD1 (6 bases). Trimming took 1 base from V and 1 from J, leaving 6 bases between them. This CDR3 has 14 residues. The V gene's germline CDR1 is KGHSH and CDR2 LQKENI. CDR3 coding DNA: TGTGCCAGCTCACCACGGACAGGCACAGATACGCAGTATTTT. Translated, it gives CASSPRTGTDTQYF.

V is TRBV19 and J is TRBJ2-1, with 10 nucleotides matching TRBD2. J was trimmed by 6 bases and V by 6 bases; bases with no gene match: 11. Germline CDR1 LNHDA, CDR2 SQIVND (reference sequence). CDR3 length equals 16 residues. CDR3 region: CASRTSAGGPGNEQFF. DNA of the CDR3: TGTGCCAGTAGGACCTCAGCGGGAGGGCCCGGCAATGAGCAGTTCTTC.

The chain employs TRBV5-5 and TRBJ2-7, with a possible D match to TRBD2 (6 bases). Germline values: CDR1 SGHKS, CDR2 YYEKEE (reference sequence). The CDR3 extends over 15 amino acids. V lost 1 base, J lost 4 bases, and 15 bases lay in between. The CDR3 region is CASSLMPGAQYEQYF. As DNA, the CDR3 is TGTGCCAGCAGCTTGATGCCGGGAGCGCAGTACGAGCAGTACTTC.

The chain has TRBV15 and TRBJ2-5; 9 nucleotides match TRBD2. CDR1 is LNHNV and CDR2 is YYDKDF in the germline V gene (reference sequence). J lost 2 bases, V lost 1 base, and 2 bases had no gene match. This CDR3 comprises 15 residues. The CDR3 protein is CATSRALAGQETQYF. CDR3 nucleotide sequence: TGTGCCACCAGCAGAGCGCTAGCGGGACAAGAGACCCAGTACTTC.

The chain has TRBV28 and TRBJ1-4; D is ambiguous. The CDR3 is made up of 13 amino acids. Trimming left V 1 base short and J 6 bases short, with 6 bases between. Germline CDR1 MDHEN, CDR2 SYDVKM. The CDR3 here is CASSLFPYEKLFF. In DNA, the CDR3 is TGTGCCAGCAGTTTATTTCCCTATGAAAAACTGTTTTTT. The full variable domain, with the rest looked up from reference TRBV28 and TRBJ1-4, is DVKVTQSSRYLVKRTGEKVFLECVQDMDHENMFWYRQDPGLGLRLIYFSYDVKMKEKGDIPEGYSVSREKKERFSLILESASTNQTSMYLCASSLFPYEKLFFGSGTQLSVL.

The rearrangement joins TRBV19 to TRBJ2-7; TRBD2 might be the D (6 bases). Germline V gene data show CDR1 as LNHDA and CDR2 as SQIVND (reference sequence). The length of the CDR3 is 13 residues. V dropped 3 bases and J dropped 3 bases, with 9 bases sitting between them. CDR3 nucleotides: TGTGCCAGTAGTATTATGGGGGGCTACGAGCAGTACTTC. It codes for CASSIMGGYEQYF.

The chain has TRBV5-4 and TRBJ1-2, with 9 bases aligning to TRBD1. V lost 5 bases, J lost 2 bases, and 7 bases stayed unmatched. The CDR3 totals 15 residues. Germline-derived CDR1 and CDR2 are SGHNT and YYREEE (reference sequence). The CDR3 DNA sequence: TGTGCCAGCAGATTGAGACAGGGGGTCAACTATGGCTACACCTTC. Its translation: CASRLRQGVNYGYTF.

CDR3 amino acids: CASSHYEQYF. The CDR3 coding sequence is TGTGCCAGCAGCCATTACGAGCAGTACTTC. This chain uses TRBV6-4 with TRBJ2-7; the D is unclear. The V gene lost 6 bases and the J gene lost 4 bases, with 4 bases spanning the gap. CDR3 size: 10 residues. Per the germline V gene, CDR1 is MRHNA and CDR2 is SNTAGT.

This chain links TRBV18 with TRBJ1-1; D is perhaps TRBD1 (5 bases). This CDR3 has 15 residues. Germline V gene data show CDR1 as KGHSH and CDR2 as LQKENI. Trimming cost V 0 bases and J 6 bases, with 14 bases left between them. The CDR3 sequence: CASSPPSGVGAEAFF. The CDR3 nucleotides are TGTGCCAGCTCACCACCGTCCGGGGTGGGGGCTGAAGCTTTCTTT.